Below, 8 T cell receptor beta chains from the same sample are listed, as sequenced in a study of blood T cell repertoires in COVID-19. TCRdb keeps only in-frame clones here, not all; method: immunoSEQ multiplex PCR. The table lists 170,000 or so clones, about 86% of them singletons. Sequenced sample: peripheral blood. Source of these receptors: a man aged 50-60 years with active or convalescent COVID-19.

The V gene is TRBV5-6, the J gene TRBJ1-6; D gene ambiguous. Germline V gene sequence: CDR1 SGHDT, CDR2 YYEEEE. V dropped 4 bases and J dropped 2 bases, with 10 bases sitting between them. There are 15 residues in the CDR3. CDR3 residues: CASSRRGAYNSPLHF. As DNA, the CDR3 is TGTGCCAGCAGCCGGCGTGGAGCCTATAATTCACCCCTCCACTTT.

The genes are TRBV27 and TRBJ2-3, with TRBD2 identical over 11 bases. CDR1 and CDR2 from the germline V gene are MNHEY and SMNVEV (reference sequence). J lost 2 bases, V lost 3 bases, and 13 bases had no gene match. This CDR3 has 19 residues. DNA for the CDR3: TGTGCCAGCAGTTTGAGTTTTCTAGCGGGAGGAGAGGACACAGATACGCAGTATTTT. It codes for CASSLSFLAGGEDTDTQYF.

This clone appeared a few times. The identical CDR3 is also encoded by other nucleotide sequences in the sample. This sequence joins TRBV9 and TRBJ1-3, with a weak D call TRBD1 (6 bases). This CDR3 spans 14 amino acids. Germline-derived CDR1 and CDR2 are SGDLS and YYNGEE. V lost 3 bases, J lost 3 bases, and 10 bases lay in between. CDR3 coding DNA: TGTGCCAGCAGCGATACAGGGTTTGGAAACACCATATATTTT. Amino acids: CASSDTGFGNTIYF.

J is TRBJ1-1 and V is TRBV20-1, with 7 bases lining up with TRBD1. V shed 6 bases, J shed 4 bases, and the junction held 5 bases outside the gene matches. Germline assignment: CDR1 DFQATT and CDR2 SNEGSKA (reference sequence). CDR3 length: 12 residues. The CDR3 DNA follows: TGCAGTGCGAGTCCAGGGGGCACTGAAGCTTTCTTT. It specifies CSASPGGTEAFF.

This clone was found once. The rearrangement links TRBV5-1 to TRBJ1-6; 7 bases fit TRBD1. The V and J ends lost 0 bases and 10 bases, in that order; junction bases with no gene match: 13. Germline V gene lookup returns CDR1 SGHRS and CDR2 YFSETQ. CDR3 size: 17 residues. The DNA for the CDR3 is TGCGCCAGCAGCTTGGCCCCGACAGGGCAGAGTGGCTCACCCCTCCACTTT. Protein product: CASSLAPTGQSGSPLHF.

The chain joins TRBV9 to TRBJ2-3, with 8 positions matching TRBD1. CDR1 is SGDLS and CDR2 is YYNGEE in the germline V gene. V was pared by 0 bases and J by 5 bases, with 8 bases of the junction left unmatched. The CDR3 is 16 residues long. CDR3 region: CASSVDGRGQGDTQYF. CDR3 nucleotides: TGTGCCAGCAGCGTAGATGGCAGGGGGCAAGGAGATACGCAGTATTTT.

As for this clone: Mismatch with germline at one junction end may stem from a read error. The chain employs TRBV7-7 and TRBJ2-1; TRBD1 aligns across 7 bases. CDR1 is SSHAT and CDR2 is FNYEAQ in the germline V gene (reference sequence). The CDR3 spans 14 residues. CDR3 nucleotides: TGTGCTAGCAGCTTAGGACAGGCGTTCAATGAGCAGTTCTTC. It codes for CASSLGQAFNEQFF.

The chain is built from TRBV6-1 and TRBJ2-1, with 9 bases aligning to TRBD2. CDR3 length: 18 amino acids. The junction had 10 bases not matched to a gene; V was cut back by 4 bases and J by 0 bases. Germline assignment: CDR1 MNHNS and CDR2 SASEGT. Here the CDR3 DNA reads TGTGCCAGCAGTGGCGGACTAGCGAACCCTAGCTCCTACAATGAGCAGTTCTTC. Translating it yields CASSGGLANPSSYNEQFF.